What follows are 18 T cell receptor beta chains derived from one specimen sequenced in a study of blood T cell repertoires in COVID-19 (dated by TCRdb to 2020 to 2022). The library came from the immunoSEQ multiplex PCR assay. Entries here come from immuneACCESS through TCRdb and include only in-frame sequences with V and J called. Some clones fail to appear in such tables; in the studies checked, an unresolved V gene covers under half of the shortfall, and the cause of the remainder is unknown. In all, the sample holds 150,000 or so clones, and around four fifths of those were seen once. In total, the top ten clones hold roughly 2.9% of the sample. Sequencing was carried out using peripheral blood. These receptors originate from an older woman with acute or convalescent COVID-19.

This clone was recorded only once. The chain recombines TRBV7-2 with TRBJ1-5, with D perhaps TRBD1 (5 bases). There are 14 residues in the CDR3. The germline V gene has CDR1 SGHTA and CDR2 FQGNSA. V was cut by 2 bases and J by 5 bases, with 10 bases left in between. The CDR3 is CASSLFGADQPQHF. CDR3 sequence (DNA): TGTGCCAGCAGCTTATTTGGGGCTGATCAGCCCCAGCATTTT. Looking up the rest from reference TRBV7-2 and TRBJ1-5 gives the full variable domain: GAGVSQSPSNKVTEKGKDVELRCDPISGHTALYWYRQSLGQGLEFLIYFQGNSAPDKSGLPSDRFSAERTGGSVSTLTIQRTQQEDSAVYLCASSLFGADQPQHFGDGTRLSIL.

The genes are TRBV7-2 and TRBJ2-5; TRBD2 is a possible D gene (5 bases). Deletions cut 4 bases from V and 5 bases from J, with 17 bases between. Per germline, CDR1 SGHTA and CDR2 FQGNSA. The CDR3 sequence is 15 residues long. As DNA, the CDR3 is TGTGCCAGCAGCTCCCGAAACGGGGTTCGGGAGACCCAGTACTTC. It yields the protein CASSSRNGVRETQYF.

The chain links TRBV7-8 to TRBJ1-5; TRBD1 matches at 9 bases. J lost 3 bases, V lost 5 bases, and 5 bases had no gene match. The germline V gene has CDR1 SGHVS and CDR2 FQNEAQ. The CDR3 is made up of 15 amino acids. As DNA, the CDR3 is TGTGCCAGCAGCCCTAGGACAGGGGCCAATCAGCCCCAGCATTTT. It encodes CASSPRTGANQPQHF.

This chain's CDR3 is CASSTGTPIYNEQFF. The CDR3 nucleotides are TGCGCCAGCTCGACCGGGACTCCTATCTACAATGAGCAGTTCTTC. The J gene is TRBJ2-1, the V gene TRBV23-1; D possibly corresponds to TRBD2 (6 bases). TRBV23-1 is an ORF, with its function uncertain. The CDR3 has 15 residues. V shed 8 bases and J shed 3 bases, with 17 bases lying between them.

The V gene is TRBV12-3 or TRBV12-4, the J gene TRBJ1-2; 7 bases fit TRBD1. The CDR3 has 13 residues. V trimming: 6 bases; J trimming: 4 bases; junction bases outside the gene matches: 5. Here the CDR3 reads CASSSGQIYGYTF. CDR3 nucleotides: TGTGCCAGCAGCTCGGGACAGATCTATGGCTACACCTTC.

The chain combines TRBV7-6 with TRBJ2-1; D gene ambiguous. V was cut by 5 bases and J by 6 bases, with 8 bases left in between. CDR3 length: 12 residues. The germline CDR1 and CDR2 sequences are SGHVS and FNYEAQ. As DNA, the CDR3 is TGTGCCAGCAGCCCGCAGGTCAATGAGCAGTTCTTC. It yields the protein CASSPQVNEQFF.

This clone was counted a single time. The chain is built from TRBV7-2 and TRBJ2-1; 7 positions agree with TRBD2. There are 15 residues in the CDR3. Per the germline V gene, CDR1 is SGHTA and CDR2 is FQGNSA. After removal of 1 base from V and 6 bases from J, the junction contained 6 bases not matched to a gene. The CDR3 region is CASSLVELAVNEQFF. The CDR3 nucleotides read TGTGCCAGCAGCTTAGTGGAGCTAGCGGTCAATGAGCAGTTCTTC.

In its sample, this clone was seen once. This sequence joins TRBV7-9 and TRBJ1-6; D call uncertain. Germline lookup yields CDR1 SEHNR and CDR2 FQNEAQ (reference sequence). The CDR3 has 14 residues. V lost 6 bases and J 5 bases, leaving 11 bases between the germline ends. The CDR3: CASRAGSHNSPLHF. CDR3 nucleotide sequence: TGTGCCAGCAGGGCCGGGTCTCATAATTCACCCCTCCACTTT. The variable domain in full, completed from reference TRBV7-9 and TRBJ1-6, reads DTGVSQNPRHKITKRGQNVTFRCDPISEHNRLYWYRQTLGQGPEFLTYFQNEAQLEKSRLLSDRFSAERPKGSFSTLEIQRTEQGDSAMYLCASRAGSHNSPLHFGNGTRLTVT.

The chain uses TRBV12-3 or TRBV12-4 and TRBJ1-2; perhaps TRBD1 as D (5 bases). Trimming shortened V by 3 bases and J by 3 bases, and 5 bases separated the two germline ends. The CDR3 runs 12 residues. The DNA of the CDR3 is TGTGCCAGCAGTTTGGGGCACTATGGCTACACCTTC. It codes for CASSLGHYGYTF.

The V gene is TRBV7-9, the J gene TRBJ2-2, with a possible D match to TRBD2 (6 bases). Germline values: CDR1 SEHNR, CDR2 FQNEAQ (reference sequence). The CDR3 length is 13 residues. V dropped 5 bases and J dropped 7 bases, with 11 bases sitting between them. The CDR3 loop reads CASSQEGFGELFF. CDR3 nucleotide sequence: TGTGCCAGCAGCCAGGAGGGTTTCGGGGAGCTGTTTTTT.

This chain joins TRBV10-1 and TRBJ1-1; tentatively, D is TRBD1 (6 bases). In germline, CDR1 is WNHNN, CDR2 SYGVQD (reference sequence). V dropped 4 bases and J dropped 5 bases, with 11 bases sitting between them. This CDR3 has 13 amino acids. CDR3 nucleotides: TGCGCCAGCAGTGTACAGGGAAATACTGAAGCTTTCTTT. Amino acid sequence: CASSVQGNTEAFF.

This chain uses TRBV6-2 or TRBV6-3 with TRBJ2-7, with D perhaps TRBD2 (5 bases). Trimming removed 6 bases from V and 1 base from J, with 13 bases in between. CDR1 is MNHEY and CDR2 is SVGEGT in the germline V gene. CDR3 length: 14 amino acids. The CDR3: CASSIGGYSYEQYF. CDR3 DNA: TGTGCCAGCAGCATAGGCGGGTATTCCTACGAGCAGTACTTC.

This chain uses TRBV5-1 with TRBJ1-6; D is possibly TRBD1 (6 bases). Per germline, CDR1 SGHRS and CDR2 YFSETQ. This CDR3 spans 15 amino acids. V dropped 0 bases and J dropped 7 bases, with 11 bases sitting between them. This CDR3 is CASSLADRTNSPLHF. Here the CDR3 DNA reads TGCGCCAGCAGCTTGGCCGACAGGACGAATTCACCCCTCCACTTT.

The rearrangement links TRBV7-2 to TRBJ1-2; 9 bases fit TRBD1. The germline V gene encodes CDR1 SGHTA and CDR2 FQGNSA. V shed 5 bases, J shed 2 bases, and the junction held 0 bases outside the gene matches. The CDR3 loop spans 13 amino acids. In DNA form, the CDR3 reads TGTGCCAGCAGCGGACAGGGGAACTATGGCTACACCTTC. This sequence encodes CASSGQGNYGYTF. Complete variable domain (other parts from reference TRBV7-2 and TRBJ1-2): GAGVSQSPSNKVTEKGKDVELRCDPISGHTALYWYRQSLGQGLEFLIYFQGNSAPDKSGLPSDRFSAERTGGSVSTLTIQRTQQEDSAVYLCASSGQGNYGYTFGSGTRLTVV.

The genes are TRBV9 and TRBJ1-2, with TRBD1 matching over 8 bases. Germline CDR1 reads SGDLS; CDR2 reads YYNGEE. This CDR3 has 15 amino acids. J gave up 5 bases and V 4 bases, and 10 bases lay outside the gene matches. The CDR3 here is CASSRDRGLEYGYTF. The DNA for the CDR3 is TGTGCCAGCAGCCGAGACAGGGGCCTAGAGTATGGCTACACCTTC.

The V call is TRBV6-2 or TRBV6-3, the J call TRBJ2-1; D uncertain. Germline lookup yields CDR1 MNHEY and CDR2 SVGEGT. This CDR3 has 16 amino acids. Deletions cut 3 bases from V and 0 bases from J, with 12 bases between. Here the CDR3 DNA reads TGTGCCAGCAGTTATTCTAGACCTCCCTCCTACAATGAGCAGTTCTTC. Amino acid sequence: CASSYSRPPSYNEQFF.

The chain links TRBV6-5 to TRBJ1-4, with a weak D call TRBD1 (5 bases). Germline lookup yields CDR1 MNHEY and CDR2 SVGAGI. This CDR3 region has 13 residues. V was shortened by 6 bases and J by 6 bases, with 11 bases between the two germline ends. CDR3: CASRPGGYEKLFF. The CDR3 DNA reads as TGTGCCAGCAGACCGGGGGGATATGAAAAACTGTTTTTT.

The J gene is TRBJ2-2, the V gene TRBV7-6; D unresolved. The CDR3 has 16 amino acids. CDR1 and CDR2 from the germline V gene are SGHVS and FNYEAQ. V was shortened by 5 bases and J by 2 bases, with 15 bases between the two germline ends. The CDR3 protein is CASSRGHLSNTGELFF. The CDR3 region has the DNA TGTGCCAGCAGCCGAGGTCACTTGTCAAACACCGGGGAGCTGTTTTTT. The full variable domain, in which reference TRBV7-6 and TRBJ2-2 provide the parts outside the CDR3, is GAGVSQSPRYKVTKRGQDVALRCDPISGHVSLYWYRQALGQGPEFLTYFNYEAQQDKSGLPNDRFSAERPEGSISTLTIQRTEQRDSAMYRCASSRGHLSNTGELFFGEGSRLTVL.